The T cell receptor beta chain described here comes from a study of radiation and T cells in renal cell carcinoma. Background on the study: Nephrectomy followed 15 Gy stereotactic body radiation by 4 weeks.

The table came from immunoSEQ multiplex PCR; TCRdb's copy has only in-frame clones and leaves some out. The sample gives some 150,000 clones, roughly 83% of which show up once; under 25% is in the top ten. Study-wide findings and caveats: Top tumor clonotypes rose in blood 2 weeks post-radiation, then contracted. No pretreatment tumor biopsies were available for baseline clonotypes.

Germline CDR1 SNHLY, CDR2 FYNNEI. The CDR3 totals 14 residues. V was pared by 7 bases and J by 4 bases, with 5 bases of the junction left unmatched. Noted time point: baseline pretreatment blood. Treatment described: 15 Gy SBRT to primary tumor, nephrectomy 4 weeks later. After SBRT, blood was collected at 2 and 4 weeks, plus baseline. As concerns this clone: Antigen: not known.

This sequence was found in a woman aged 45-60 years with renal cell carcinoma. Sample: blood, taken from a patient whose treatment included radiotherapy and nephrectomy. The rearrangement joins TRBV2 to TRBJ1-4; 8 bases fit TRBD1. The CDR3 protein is CASIRDRSNEKLFF. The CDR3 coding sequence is TGTGCCAGCATAAGGGACAGGAGTAATGAAAAACTGTTTTTT.